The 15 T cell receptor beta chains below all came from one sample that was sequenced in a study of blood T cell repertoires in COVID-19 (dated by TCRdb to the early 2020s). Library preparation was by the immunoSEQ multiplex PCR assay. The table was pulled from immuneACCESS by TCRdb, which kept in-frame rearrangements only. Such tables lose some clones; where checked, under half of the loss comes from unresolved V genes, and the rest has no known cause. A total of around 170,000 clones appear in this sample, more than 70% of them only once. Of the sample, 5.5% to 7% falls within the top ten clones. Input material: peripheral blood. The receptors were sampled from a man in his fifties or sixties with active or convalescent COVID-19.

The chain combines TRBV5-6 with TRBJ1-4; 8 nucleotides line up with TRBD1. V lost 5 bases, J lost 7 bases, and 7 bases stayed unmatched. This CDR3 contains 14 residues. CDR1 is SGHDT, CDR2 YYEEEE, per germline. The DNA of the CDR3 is TGTGCCAGCAGTTCAGGGGGCGCAGGTGAAAAACTGTTTTTT. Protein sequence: CASSSGGAGEKLFF.

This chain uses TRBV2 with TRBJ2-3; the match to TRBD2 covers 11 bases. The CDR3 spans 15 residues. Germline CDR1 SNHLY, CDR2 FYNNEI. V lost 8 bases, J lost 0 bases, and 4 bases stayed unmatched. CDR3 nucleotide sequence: TGTGCCAGCTTGGGACTAGCGGAAAGCACAGATACGCAGTATTTT. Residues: CASLGLAESTDTQYF.

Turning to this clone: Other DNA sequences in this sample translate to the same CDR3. For the CDR3, the DNA is TGTGCCAGCAGCCCCGGCGGGCATCAGCCCCAGCATTTT. Encoded protein: CASSPGGHQPQHF. The chain uses TRBV14 and TRBJ1-5, with no clear D. The CDR3 is made up of 13 amino acids. V was clipped by 4 bases and J by 5 bases, with 9 bases between them. The V gene's germline CDR1 is SGHDN and CDR2 FVKESK.

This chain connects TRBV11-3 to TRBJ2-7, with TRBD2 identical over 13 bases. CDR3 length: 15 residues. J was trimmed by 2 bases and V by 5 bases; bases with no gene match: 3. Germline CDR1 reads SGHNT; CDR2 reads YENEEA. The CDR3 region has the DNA TGTGCCAGCAGCCCGACTAGCGGGGGGACCTACGAGCAGTACTTC. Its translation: CASSPTSGGTYEQYF.

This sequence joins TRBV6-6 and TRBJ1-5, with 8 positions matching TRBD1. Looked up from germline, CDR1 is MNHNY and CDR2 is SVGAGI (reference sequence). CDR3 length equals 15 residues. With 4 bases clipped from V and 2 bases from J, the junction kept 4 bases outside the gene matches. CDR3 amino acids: CASSSPGQGNQPQHF. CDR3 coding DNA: TGTGCCAGCAGTTCGCCGGGACAGGGCAATCAGCCCCAGCATTTT.

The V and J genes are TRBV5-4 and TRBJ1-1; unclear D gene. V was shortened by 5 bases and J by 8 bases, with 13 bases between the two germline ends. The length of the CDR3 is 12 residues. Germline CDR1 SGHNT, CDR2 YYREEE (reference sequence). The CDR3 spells CASSSSSGEAFF. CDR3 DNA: TGTGCCAGCAGTTCCAGTTCCGGGGAAGCTTTCTTT. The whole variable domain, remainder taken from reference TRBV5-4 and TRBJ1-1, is ETGVTQSPTHLIKTRGQQVTLRCSSQSGHNTVSWYQQALGQGPQFIFQYYREEENGRGNFPPRFSGLQFPNYSSELNVNALELDDSALYLCASSSSSGEAFFGQGTRLTVV.

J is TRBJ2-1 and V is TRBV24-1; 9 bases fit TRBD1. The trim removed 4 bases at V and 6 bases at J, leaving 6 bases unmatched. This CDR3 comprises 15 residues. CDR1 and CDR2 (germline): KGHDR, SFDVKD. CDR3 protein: CATSENRGLINEQFF. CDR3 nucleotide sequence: TGTGCCACCAGTGAGAACAGGGGGCTAATCAATGAGCAGTTCTTC.

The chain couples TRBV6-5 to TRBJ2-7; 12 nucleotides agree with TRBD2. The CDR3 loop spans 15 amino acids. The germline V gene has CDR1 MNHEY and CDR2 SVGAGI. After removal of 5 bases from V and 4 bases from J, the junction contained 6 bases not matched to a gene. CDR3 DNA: TGTGCCAGCAGTCGCCAGACTAGCGGGAGTTACGAGCAGTACTTC. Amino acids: CASSRQTSGSYEQYF.

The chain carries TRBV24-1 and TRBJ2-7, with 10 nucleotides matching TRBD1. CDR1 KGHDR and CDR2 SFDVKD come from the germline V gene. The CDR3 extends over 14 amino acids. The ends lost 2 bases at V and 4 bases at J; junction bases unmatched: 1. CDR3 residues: CATSDSDRGYEQYF. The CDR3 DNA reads TGTGCCACCAGTGATTCGGACAGGGGGTACGAGCAGTACTTC.

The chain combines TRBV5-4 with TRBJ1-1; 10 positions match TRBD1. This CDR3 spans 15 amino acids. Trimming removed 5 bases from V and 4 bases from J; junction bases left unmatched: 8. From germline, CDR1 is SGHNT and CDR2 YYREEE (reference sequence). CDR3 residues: CASRPGRTGGTEAFF. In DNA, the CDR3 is TGTGCCAGCAGGCCGGGACGGACAGGGGGCACTGAAGCTTTCTTT.

The CDR3 nucleotides read TGTGCCACCAGCAGAGGGGGACAGGGAGTGAATGAAAAACTGTTTTTT. Protein: CATSRGGQGVNEKLFF. V gene TRBV15 combines with J gene TRBJ1-4; 9 positions match TRBD1. Germline CDR1 reads LNHNV; CDR2 reads YYDKDF (reference sequence). J was trimmed by 5 bases and V by 1 base; bases with no gene match: 5. The CDR3 totals 16 residues.

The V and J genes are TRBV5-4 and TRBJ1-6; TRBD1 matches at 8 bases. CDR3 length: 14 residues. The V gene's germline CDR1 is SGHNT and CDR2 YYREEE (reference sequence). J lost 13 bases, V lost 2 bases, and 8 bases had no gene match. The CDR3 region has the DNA TGTGCCAGCAGCTTTGGCCAGGGGGCTCTGCCCCTCCACTTT. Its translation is CASSFGQGALPLHF. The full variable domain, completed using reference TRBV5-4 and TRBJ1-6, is ETGVTQSPTHLIKTRGQQVTLRCSSQSGHNTVSWYQQALGQGPQFIFQYYREEENGRGNFPPRFSGLQFPNYSSELNVNALELDDSALYLCASSFGQGALPLHFGNGTRLTVT.

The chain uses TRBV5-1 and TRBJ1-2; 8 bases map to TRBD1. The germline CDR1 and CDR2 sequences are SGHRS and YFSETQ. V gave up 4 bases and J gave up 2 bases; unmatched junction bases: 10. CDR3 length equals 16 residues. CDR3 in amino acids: CASSRGQGGMNYGYTF. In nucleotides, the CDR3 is TGCGCCAGCAGCCGCGGACAGGGAGGGATGAACTATGGCTACACCTTC.

The CDR3 nucleotides are TGTGCCTGCTGCACGGGGTGGGCGGGGGAAGCCGGGGAGCTGTTTTTT. Amino acid sequence: CACCTGWAGEAGELFF. The chain couples TRBV5-5 to TRBJ2-2; TRBD2 aligns across 7 bases. Germline loops: CDR1 SGHKS, CDR2 YYEKEE (reference sequence). Trimming at V came to 10 bases and at J to 6 bases, leaving 18 bases not matched to a gene. The CDR3 covers 16 residues. Complete variable domain (other parts from reference TRBV5-5 and TRBJ2-2): DAGVTQSPTHLIKTRGQQVTLRCSPISGHKSVSWYQQVLGQGPQFIFQYYEKEERGRGNFPDRFSARQFPNYSSELNVNALLLGDSALYLCACCTGWAGEAGELFFGEGSRLTVL.

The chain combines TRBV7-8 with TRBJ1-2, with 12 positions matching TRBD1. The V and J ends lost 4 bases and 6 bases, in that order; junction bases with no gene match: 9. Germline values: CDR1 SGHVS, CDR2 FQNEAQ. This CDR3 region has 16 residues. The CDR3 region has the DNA TGTGCCAGCAGCTCCAATCGGGACAGGGGGCGGGATGGCTACACCTTC. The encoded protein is CASSSNRDRGRDGYTF.